These 3 T cell receptor beta chains came from one sample sequenced in a study of cytomegalovirus exposure and HLA in healthy donors. Assay: immunoSEQ multiplex PCR; the TCRdb copy retains only in-frame clones and omits some. The table has about 110,000 clones, around 95% seen once. Sequencing used PBMCs. These receptor sequences come from a woman in her late teens or twenties in good health and CMV-seronegative.

The gene calls are TRBV19 and TRBJ1-2, with TRBD1 matching over 10 bases. CDR1 LNHDA and CDR2 SQIVND come from the germline V gene (reference sequence). J was trimmed by 3 bases and V by 7 bases; bases with no gene match: 5. CDR3 length: 14 residues. The CDR3 DNA reads TGTGCCAGTACCACGGGACAGGGGTACTATGGCTACACCTTC. Translated: CASTTGQGYYGYTF. The full variable domain, completed using reference TRBV19 and TRBJ1-2, is DGGITQSPKYLFRKEGQNVTLSCEQNLNHDAMYWYRQDPGQGLRLIYYSQIVNDFQKGDIAEGYSVSREKKESFPLTVTSAQKNPTAFYLCASTTGQGYYGYTFGSGTRLTVV.

The chain carries TRBV4-1 and TRBJ2-3, with D unresolved. Trimming shortened V by 1 base and J by 3 bases, and 5 bases separated the two germline ends. The CDR3 spans 13 residues. CDR1 and CDR2 (germline): MGHRA, YSYEKL. CDR3 residues: CASSQVQTDTQYF. The CDR3 DNA sequence: TGCGCCAGCAGCCAAGTTCAGACAGATACGCAGTATTTT.

This chain uses TRBV7-2 with TRBJ1-2, with TRBD1 matching over 8 bases. Germline V gene lookup returns CDR1 SGHTA and CDR2 FQGNSA. Trimming cost V 3 bases and J 1 base; bases outside gene matches: 7. The CDR3 consists of 16 residues. The CDR3, as DNA: TGTGCCAGCAGCTTTAGGACAGGGTCAAATAACTATGGCTACACCTTC. Its translation is CASSFRTGSNNYGYTF.